Each of the 18 T cell receptor beta chains below was sequenced from the same sample in a study of cytomegalovirus exposure and HLA in healthy donors. With 60 Vbeta and 13 Jbeta primers, the PCR was carried out. The data were produced by immunoSEQ multiplex PCR, yet TCRdb's version contains in-frame clones alone and is incomplete. Here the sample spans roughly 150,000 clones, around 80% being singletons. Material for sequencing was PBMCs. These receptors came from a female donor in good health and CMV-seronegative.

The V call is TRBV5-4, the J call TRBJ2-1; weak D call: TRBD2 (7 bases). Germline V gene lookup returns CDR1 SGHNT and CDR2 YYREEE (reference sequence). The CDR3 runs 12 residues. The V end lost 3 bases, the J end lost 15 bases, and 16 bases lay between the germline ends. As DNA, the CDR3 is TGTGCCAGCAGCTGGGGGGGCGGACAATTGTTCTTC. It specifies CASSWGGGQLFF.

The V gene is TRBV28, the J gene TRBJ1-2; D not certain. The germline gives CDR1 MDHEN, CDR2 SYDVKM. Trimming pared 10 bases from V and 5 bases from J, leaving 17 bases between. The CDR3 spans 13 residues. CDR3 nucleotides: TGTGCCACCACGGAGGGTTCCGCTTATGGCTACACCTTC. Encoded protein: CATTEGSAYGYTF.

The V and J genes are TRBV2 and TRBJ1-1, with D perhaps matching TRBD1 (6 bases). The germline CDR1 and CDR2 sequences are SNHLY and FYNNEI. Trimming shortened V by 11 bases and J by 1 base, and 14 bases separated the two germline ends. CDR3 length: 13 residues. The CDR3 DNA reads TGTGCCGGAACGGGACACCCGAACACTGAAGCTTTCTTT. Translation gives CAGTGHPNTEAFF.

This chain links TRBV30 with TRBJ1-2; a weak D match, TRBD1 (5 bases). Trimming took 0 bases from V and 8 from J, leaving 13 bases between them. The CDR3 length is 13 residues. Germline V gene data show CDR1 as GTSNPN and CDR2 as SVGIG (reference sequence). The CDR3 DNA reads as TGTGCCTGGAGTGTGGGGCTAAGTGGCGGCTACACCTTC. It is translated as CAWSVGLSGGYTF.

V and J are TRBV9 and TRBJ1-4; no firm D call. The CDR3 covers 14 residues. Deletions cut 4 bases from V and 6 bases from J, with 13 bases between. Germline V lookup: CDR1 SGDLS, CDR2 YYNGEE. The CDR3 DNA follows: TGTGCCAGCAGCTTAGGGCAGAGGCATGAAAAACTGTTTTTT. It encodes CASSLGQRHEKLFF.

The sample holds one count of this clone. The gene calls are TRBV4-3 and TRBJ2-2; D is perhaps TRBD2 (5 bases). CDR1 is LGHNA and CDR2 is YSLEER in the germline V gene. The CDR3 is made up of 15 amino acids. Trimming pared 0 bases from V and 5 bases from J, leaving 10 bases between. The CDR3 bases are TGCGCCAGCAGCCAAGATCGTTGGGAGACCGGGGAGCTGTTTTTT. As protein: CASSQDRWETGELFF.

V and J are TRBV4-1 and TRBJ1-5; the D is unclear. The CDR3 runs to 16 residues. Germline V gene sequence: CDR1 MGHRA, CDR2 YSYEKL. V lost 0 bases and J 1 base, leaving 10 bases between the germline ends. CDR3: CASSQDGSGSNQPQHF. CDR3 DNA: TGCGCCAGCAGCCAAGATGGGTCGGGGAGCAATCAGCCCCAGCATTTT.

The gene calls are TRBV6-1 and TRBJ2-5; TRBD2 is a possible D gene (5 bases). This CDR3 comprises 14 residues. The V end was cut by 6 bases, the J end by 3 bases, with 14 bases between. Germline CDR1 is MNHNS and CDR2 is SASEGT. In nucleotides, the CDR3 is TGTGCCAGCAGGCATCTGGCACTAGAAGAGACCCAGTACTTC. Translated: CASRHLALEETQYF.

The gene calls are TRBV7-9 and TRBJ2-1; TRBD2 aligns across 7 bases. The germline CDR1 and CDR2 sequences are SEHNR and FQNEAQ (reference sequence). V was pared by 4 bases and J by 7 bases, with 7 bases of the junction left unmatched. This CDR3 has 14 amino acids. In nucleotides, the CDR3 is TGTGCCAGCAGCTCGGGGGACTACCCTAATGAGCAGTTCTTC. Its protein product is CASSSGDYPNEQFF.

The gene calls are TRBV10-3 and TRBJ2-3; 8 bases line up with TRBD2. Trimming at V came to 3 bases and at J to 2 bases, leaving 4 bases not matched to a gene. CDR1 is ENHRY, CDR2 SYGVKD, per germline. This CDR3 is built from 15 residues. The DNA for the CDR3 is TGTGCCATCAGTGATCCGCGGGGGGCCACAGATACGCAGTATTTT. This sequence encodes CAISDPRGATDTQYF.

The chain links TRBV11-1 to TRBJ1-5; D gene ambiguous. Trimming cost V 1 base and J 7 bases, with 8 bases left between them. CDR1 is SGHAT, CDR2 FQDESV, per germline (reference sequence). This CDR3 is 13 amino acids long. The CDR3 bases are TGTGCCAGCAGCTTAGGACACGAGCAGCCCCAGCATTTT. Amino acid sequence: CASSLGHEQPQHF.

The V and J genes are TRBV6-5 and TRBJ2-1; 10 bases line up with TRBD1. The CDR3 totals 14 residues. CDR1 and CDR2 from the germline V gene are MNHEY and SVGAGI. Germline trimming cut 6 bases from V and 3 bases from J; bases unmatched to any gene: 2. CDR3 coding DNA: TGTGCCAGCAGCCGGGACAGGGGCTACAATGAGCAGTTCTTC. This gives the protein CASSRDRGYNEQFF.

The chain combines TRBV27 with TRBJ1-5, with a possible D match to TRBD1 (5 bases). The CDR3 sequence is 14 residues long. With 4 bases removed from V and 9 bases from J, the gap between germline ends came to 16 bases. Per germline, CDR1 MNHEY and CDR2 SMNVEV (reference sequence). CDR3 DNA sequence: TGTGCCAGCAGTTATTCCCGGGGGAGGCGGCCCCAGCATTTT. Its translation: CASSYSRGRRPQHF.

The J gene is TRBJ1-2, the V gene TRBV7-2; 7 nucleotides match TRBD1. The CDR3 sequence is 13 residues long. The germline gives CDR1 SGHTA, CDR2 FQGNSA. V lost 6 bases and J lost 3; bases outside the gene matches: 4. For the CDR3, the DNA is TGTGCCAGCAGTCGCGACAGGGACTATGGCTACACCTTC. Its translation: CASSRDRDYGYTF.

This chain connects TRBV7-2 to TRBJ1-2, with D perhaps TRBD1 (5 bases). Trimming left V 5 bases short and J 6 bases short, with 13 bases between. From germline, CDR1 is SGHTA and CDR2 FQGNSA. The CDR3 runs 13 residues. The CDR3 region is CASSPSQGDGYTF. For the CDR3, the DNA is TGTGCCAGCAGCCCCTCCCAGGGCGATGGCTACACCTTC.

As DNA, the CDR3 is TGTGCCAGCAGCGTAGCTGGCACGGGTACTGAAGCTTTCTTT. Encoded protein: CASSVAGTGTEAFF. V and J are TRBV9 and TRBJ1-1; D is uncertain. CDR1 is SGDLS, CDR2 YYNGEE, per germline. The CDR3 runs to 14 residues. V was shortened by 0 bases and J by 5 bases, with 11 bases between the two germline ends.

The chain is built from TRBV5-1 and TRBJ2-7; a possible D gene is TRBD2 (5 bases). The CDR3 has 14 residues. The germline V gene encodes CDR1 SGHRS and CDR2 YFSETQ. Trimming removed 0 bases from V and 2 bases from J, with 9 bases in between. This CDR3 is CASSLGAAPYEQYF. Written as DNA, the CDR3 is TGCGCCAGCAGCTTGGGAGCGGCCCCCTACGAGCAGTACTTC.

V usage is TRBV2 and J usage is TRBJ1-3, with a weak D call TRBD1 (6 bases). This CDR3 spans 15 amino acids. The germline gives CDR1 SNHLY, CDR2 FYNNEI. The V and J ends lost 2 bases and 3 bases respectively, with 11 bases between them. DNA for the CDR3: TGTGCCAGCAGTGAATCGGGGGGCGGTGGAAACACCATATATTTT. Residues: CASSESGGGGNTIYF.